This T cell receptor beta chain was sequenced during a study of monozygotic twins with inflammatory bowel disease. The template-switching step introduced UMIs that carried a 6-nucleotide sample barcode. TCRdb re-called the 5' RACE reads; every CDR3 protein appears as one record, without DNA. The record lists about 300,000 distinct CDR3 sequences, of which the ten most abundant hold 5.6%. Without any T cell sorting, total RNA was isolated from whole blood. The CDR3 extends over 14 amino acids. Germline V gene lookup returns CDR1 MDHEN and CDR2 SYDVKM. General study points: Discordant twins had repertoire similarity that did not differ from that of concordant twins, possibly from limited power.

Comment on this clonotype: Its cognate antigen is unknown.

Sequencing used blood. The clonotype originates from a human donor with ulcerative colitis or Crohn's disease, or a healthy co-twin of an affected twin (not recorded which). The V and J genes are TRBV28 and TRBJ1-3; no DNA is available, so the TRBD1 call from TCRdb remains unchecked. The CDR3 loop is CASSLPGDGNTIYF. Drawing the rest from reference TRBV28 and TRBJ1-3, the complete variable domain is DVKVTQSSRYLVKRTGEKVFLECVQDMDHENMFWYRQDPGLGLRLIYFSYDVKMKEKGDIPEGYSVSREKKERFSLILESASTNQTSMYLCASSLPGDGNTIYFGEGSWLTVV.